The clone carrying this T cell receptor beta chain appeared many times. The data derive from a study of T cells in Graves' hyperthyroidism and ophthalmopathy. Study-wide background: Prior to any treatment, at the point of initial diagnosis, peripheral blood was collected.

Germline-derived CDR1 and CDR2 are MDHEN and SYDVKM. V gave up 6 bases and J gave up 4 bases, with 18 bases separating them. This CDR3 spans 15 amino acids. TCR beta CDR3 sequences were amplified from RNA transcripts. First-round RT-PCR with HTBI primers amplified the TCR CDR3 region. TCRdb fed the multiplex PCR reads into MiXCR, producing one record per CDR3 protein. The sample consists of some 510,000 distinct CDR3 sequences, around 20% of them appearing once. Subjects aged 18 to 65 presented with newly diagnosed hyperthyroidism of less than 2 months' duration. The diagnoses drew upon clinical symptoms, serum thyroxine and TRAb, thyroid ultrasound and orbital computed tomography. PBMCs were derived from 10 ml fresh peripheral blood.

This rearrangement joins TRBV28 to TRBJ1-2; maybe TRBD1 (6 bases). The sequenced sample was blood. This receptor was identified in a man between 18 and 29 years old with Graves' hyperthyroidism. In DNA, the CDR3 is TGTGCCAGCAGCCCGCCGGGGGCCTACTTCTATGGCTACACCTTC. Protein product: CASSPPGAYFYGYTF.